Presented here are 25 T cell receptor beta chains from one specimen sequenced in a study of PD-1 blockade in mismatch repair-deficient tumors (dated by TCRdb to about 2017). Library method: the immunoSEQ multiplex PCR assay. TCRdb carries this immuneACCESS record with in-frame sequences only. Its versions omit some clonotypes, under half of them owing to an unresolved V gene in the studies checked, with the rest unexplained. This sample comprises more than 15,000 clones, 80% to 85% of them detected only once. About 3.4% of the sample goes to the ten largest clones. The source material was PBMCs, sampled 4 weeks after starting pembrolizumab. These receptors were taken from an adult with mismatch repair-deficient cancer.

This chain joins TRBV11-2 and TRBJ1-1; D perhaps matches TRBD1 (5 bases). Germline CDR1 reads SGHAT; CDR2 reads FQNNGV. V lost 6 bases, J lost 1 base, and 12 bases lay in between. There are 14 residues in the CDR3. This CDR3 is CASRLRAGNTEAFF. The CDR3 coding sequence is TGTGCCAGCAGACTCAGGGCCGGGAACACTGAAGCTTTCTTT.

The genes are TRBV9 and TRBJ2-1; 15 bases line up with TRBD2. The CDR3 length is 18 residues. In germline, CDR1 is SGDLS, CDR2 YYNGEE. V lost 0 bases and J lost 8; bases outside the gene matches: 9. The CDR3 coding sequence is TGTGCCAGCAGCGTAGCCCTTACCGGGACTAGCGGGAGGCATGAGCAGTTCTTC. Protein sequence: CASSVALTGTSGRHEQFF.

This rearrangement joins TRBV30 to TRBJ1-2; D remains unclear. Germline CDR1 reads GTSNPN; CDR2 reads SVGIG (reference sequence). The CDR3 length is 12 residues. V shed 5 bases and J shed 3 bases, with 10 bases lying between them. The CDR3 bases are TGTGCCTGGTTCGAGGAACACTATGGCTACACCTTC. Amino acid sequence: CAWFEEHYGYTF.

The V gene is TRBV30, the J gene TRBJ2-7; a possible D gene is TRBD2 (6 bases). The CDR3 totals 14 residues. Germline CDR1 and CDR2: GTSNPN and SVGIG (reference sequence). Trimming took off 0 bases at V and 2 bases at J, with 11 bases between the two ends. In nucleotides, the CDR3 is TGTGCCTGGAGTGTGATGGGAGGTCCCTACGAGCAGTACTTC. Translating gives CAWSVMGGPYEQYF.

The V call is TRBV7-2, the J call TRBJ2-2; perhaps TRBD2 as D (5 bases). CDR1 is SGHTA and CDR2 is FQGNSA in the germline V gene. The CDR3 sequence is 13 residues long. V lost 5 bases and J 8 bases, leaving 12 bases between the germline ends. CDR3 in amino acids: CASSQPGYGELFF. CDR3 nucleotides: TGTGCCAGCAGCCAACCGGGGTATGGGGAGCTGTTTTTT.

CDR3 region: CASSQNLGLAGGRTGELFF. CDR3 bases: TGTGCCAGCAGCCAAAACCTCGGACTAGCGGGAGGTCGGACCGGGGAGCTGTTTTTT. The chain combines TRBV4-2 with TRBJ2-2, with 14 bases aligning to TRBD2. The CDR3 contains 19 residues. Germline V lookup: CDR1 LGHNA, CDR2 YNFKEQ. The junction had 10 bases not matched to a gene; V was cut back by 2 bases and J by 5 bases.

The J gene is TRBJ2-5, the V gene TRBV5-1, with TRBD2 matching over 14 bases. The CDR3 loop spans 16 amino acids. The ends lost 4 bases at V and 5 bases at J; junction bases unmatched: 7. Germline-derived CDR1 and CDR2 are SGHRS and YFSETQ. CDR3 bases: TGCGCCAGCAGCGCCGGGACTAGCGGGAGTCGCGAGACCCAGTACTTC. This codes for CASSAGTSGSRETQYF.

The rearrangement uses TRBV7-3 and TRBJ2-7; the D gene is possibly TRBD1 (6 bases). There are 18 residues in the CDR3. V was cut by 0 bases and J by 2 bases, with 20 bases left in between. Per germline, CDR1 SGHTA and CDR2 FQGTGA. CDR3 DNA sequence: TGTGCCAGCAGCTTAACAGACCCCCCAGGGGCCCGTACCTACGAGCAGTACTTC. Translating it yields CASSLTDPPGARTYEQYF.

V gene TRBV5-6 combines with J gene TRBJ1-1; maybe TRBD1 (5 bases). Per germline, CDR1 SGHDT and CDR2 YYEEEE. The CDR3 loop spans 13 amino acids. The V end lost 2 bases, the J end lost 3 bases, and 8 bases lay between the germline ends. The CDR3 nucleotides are TGTGCCAGCAGCTTAGTAGGGGACACTGAAGCTTTCTTT. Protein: CASSLVGDTEAFF.

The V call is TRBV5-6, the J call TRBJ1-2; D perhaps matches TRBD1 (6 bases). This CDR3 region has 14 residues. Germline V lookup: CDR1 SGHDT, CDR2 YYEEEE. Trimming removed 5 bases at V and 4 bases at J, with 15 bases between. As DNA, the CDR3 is TGTGCCAGCAGTCTCGACAGGAGGTCCTATGGCTACACCTTC. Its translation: CASSLDRRSYGYTF.

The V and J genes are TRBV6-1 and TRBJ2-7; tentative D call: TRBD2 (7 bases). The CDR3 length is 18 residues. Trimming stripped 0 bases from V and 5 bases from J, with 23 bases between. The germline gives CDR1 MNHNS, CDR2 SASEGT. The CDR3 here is CASSEAWGGGSAVDEQYF. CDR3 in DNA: TGTGCCAGCAGTGAAGCTTGGGGGGGCGGGAGTGCGGTAGACGAGCAGTACTTC.

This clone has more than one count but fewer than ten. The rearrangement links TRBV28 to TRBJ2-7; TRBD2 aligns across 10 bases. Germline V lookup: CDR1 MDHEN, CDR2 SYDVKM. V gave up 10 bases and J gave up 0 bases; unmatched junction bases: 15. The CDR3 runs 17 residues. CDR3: CATKPTAGGYYSYEQYF. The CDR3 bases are TGTGCCACCAAACCTACAGCGGGAGGGTACTACTCCTACGAGCAGTACTTC.

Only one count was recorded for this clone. CDR3: CASRSDQGSGNTIYF. Written as DNA, the CDR3 is TGTGCCAGCAGAAGCGACCAGGGTAGTGGAAACACCATATATTTT. V gene TRBV5-6 combines with J gene TRBJ1-3; a possible D gene is TRBD1 (5 bases). Germline CDR1 is SGHDT and CDR2 is YYEEEE. V lost 5 bases and J lost 3, with 15 bases in between. The CDR3 has 15 residues. Filled out from reference TRBV5-6 and TRBJ1-3, the complete variable domain reads DAGVTQSPTHLIKTRGQQVTLRCSPKSGHDTVSWYQQALGQGPQFIFQYYEEEERQRGNFPDRFSGHQFPNYSSELNVNALLLGDSALYLCASRSDQGSGNTIYFGEGSWLTVV.

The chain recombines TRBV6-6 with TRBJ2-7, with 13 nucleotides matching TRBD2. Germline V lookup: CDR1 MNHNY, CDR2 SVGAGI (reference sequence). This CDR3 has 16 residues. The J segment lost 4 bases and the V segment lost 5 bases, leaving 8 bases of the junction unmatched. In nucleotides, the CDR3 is TGTGCCAGCAGTCCGGGACTAGCGGGGCCCCAATACGAGCAGTACTTC. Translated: CASSPGLAGPQYEQYF.

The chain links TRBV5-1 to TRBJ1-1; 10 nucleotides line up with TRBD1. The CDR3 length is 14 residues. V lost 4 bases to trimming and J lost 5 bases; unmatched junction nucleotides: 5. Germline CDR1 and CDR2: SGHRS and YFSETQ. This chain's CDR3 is CASSPDRGQTEAFF. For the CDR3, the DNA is TGCGCCAGCAGCCCAGACAGGGGGCAAACTGAAGCTTTCTTT. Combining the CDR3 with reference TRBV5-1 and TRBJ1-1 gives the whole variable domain KAGVTQTPRYLIKTRGQQVTLSCSPISGHRSVSWYQQTPGQGLQFLFEYFSETQRNKGNFPGRFSGRQFSNSRSEMNVSTLELGDSALYLCASSPDRGQTEAFFGQGTRLTVV.

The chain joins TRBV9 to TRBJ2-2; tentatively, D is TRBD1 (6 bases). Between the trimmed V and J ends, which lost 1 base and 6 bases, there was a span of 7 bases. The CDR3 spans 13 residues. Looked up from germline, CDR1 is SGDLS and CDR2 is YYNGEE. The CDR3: CASSVQGPGELFF. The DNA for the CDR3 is TGTGCCAGCAGCGTACAGGGGCCCGGGGAGCTGTTTTTT.

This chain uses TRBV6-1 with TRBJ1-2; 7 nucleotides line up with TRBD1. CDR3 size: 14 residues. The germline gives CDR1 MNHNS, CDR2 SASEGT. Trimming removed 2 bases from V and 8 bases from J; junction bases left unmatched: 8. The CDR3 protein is CASSELGTASGYTF. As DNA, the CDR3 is TGTGCCAGCAGTGAATTGGGGACAGCTAGCGGCTACACCTTC.

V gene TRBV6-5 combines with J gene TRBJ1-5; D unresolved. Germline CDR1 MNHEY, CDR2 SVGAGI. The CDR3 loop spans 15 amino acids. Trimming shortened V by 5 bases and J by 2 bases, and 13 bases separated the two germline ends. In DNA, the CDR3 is TGTGCCAGCAGTCCCTGGTTTGGAGGCAATCAGCCCCAGCATTTT. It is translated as CASSPWFGGNQPQHF.

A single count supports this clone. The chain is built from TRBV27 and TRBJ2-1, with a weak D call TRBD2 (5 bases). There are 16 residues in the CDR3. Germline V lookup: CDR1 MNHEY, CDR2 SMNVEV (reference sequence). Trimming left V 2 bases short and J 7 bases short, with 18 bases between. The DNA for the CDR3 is TGTGCCAGCAGTTTAGAACCGGGATACCCCGAGAATGAGCAGTTCTTC. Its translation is CASSLEPGYPENEQFF.

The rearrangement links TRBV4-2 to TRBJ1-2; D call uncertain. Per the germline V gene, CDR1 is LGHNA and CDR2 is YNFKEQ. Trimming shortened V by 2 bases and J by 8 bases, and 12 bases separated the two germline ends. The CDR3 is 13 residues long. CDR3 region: CASSQIDTFGYTF. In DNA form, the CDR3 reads TGTGCCAGCAGCCAAATAGACACGTTCGGCTACACCTTC.

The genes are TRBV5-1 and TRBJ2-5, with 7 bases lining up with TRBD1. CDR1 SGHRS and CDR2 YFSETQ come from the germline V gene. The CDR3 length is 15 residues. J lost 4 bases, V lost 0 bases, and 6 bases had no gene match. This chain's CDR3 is CASSLGTGDGETQYF. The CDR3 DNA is TGCGCCAGCAGCTTGGGTACAGGGGATGGAGAGACCCAGTACTTC.

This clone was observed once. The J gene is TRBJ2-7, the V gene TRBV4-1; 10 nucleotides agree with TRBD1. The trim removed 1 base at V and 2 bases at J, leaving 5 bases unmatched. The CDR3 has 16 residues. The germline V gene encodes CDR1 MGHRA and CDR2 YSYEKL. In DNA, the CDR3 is TGCGCCAGCAGCCAAGGTCCCGGGACAGGGGCCTACGAGCAGTACTTC. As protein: CASSQGPGTGAYEQYF.

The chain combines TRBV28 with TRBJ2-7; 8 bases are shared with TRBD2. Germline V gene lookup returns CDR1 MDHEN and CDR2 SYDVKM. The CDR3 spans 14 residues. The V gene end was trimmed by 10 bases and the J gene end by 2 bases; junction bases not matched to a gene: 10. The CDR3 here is CATDPSGGTYEQYF. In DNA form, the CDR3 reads TGTGCCACCGATCCAAGCGGGGGAACCTACGAGCAGTACTTC.

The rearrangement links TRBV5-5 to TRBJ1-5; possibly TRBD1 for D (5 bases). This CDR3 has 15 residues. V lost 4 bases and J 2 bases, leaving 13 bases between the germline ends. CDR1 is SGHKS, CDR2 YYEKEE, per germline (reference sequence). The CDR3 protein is CASSPFTGGNQPQHF. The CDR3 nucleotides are TGTGCCAGCAGCCCTTTTACAGGTGGCAATCAGCCCCAGCATTTT.

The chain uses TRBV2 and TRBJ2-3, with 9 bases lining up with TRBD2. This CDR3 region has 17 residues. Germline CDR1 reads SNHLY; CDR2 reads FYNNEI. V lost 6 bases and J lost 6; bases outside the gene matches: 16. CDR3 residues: CASSPTLLAGRPDTQYF. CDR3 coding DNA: TGTGCCAGCAGCCCCACCCTCCTAGCGGGACGCCCGGATACGCAGTATTTT.